The 20 T cell receptor beta chains below come from one sample, sequenced in a study of blood T cell repertoires in COVID-19 (TCRdb year 2020). The library was generated by the immunoSEQ multiplex PCR assay. TCRdb holds this immuneACCESS table with in-frame rearrangements only. Some clones are missing; in checked studies, unresolved V genes explain under half, and the rest has no known cause. This sample holds tens of thousands of clones; more than 75% were observed only once. The ten largest clones represent approximately 7.3% of the sample. Sample: peripheral blood. Source of these receptors: a human donor in a cohort sampled during active COVID-19.

J is TRBJ2-3 and V is TRBV5-5, with D possibly matching TRBD1 (5 bases). Trimming took 4 bases from V and 2 from J, leaving 23 bases between them. Germline V gene lookup returns CDR1 SGHKS and CDR2 YYEKEE (reference sequence). The CDR3 is 18 amino acids. The CDR3 bases are TGTGCCAGCAGCACCAGGGTTGAAAGAAACCAGTACACAGATACGCAGTATTTT. Encoded protein: CASSTRVERNQYTDTQYF. The full variable domain, with the rest looked up from reference TRBV5-5 and TRBJ2-3, is DAGVTQSPTHLIKTRGQQVTLRCSPISGHKSVSWYQQVLGQGPQFIFQYYEKEERGRGNFPDRFSARQFPNYSSELNVNALLLGDSALYLCASSTRVERNQYTDTQYFGPGTRLTVL.

The chain combines TRBV4-3 with TRBJ1-5, with D perhaps TRBD1 (5 bases). This CDR3 spans 15 amino acids. V gave up 0 bases and J gave up 9 bases, with 15 bases separating them. CDR1 LGHNA and CDR2 YSLEER come from the germline V gene. In DNA, the CDR3 is TGCGCCAGCAGCCAAGAGGGGCCGGGCCAAGGGCCCCAGCATTTT. This translates into CASSQEGPGQGPQHF.

The chain has TRBV21-1 and TRBJ2-7; the tabulated D call, TRBD1, remains unverified against the DNA. TRBV21-1 is deemed a pseudogene. The CDR3 totals 14 residues. The CDR3 loop reads CASSKVQVSYEQYF. DNA of the CDR3: TGTGCCAGCAGCAAAGTGCAGGTATCCTACGAGCAGTACTTC.

The chain employs TRBV6-5 and TRBJ1-2, with 8 bases fitting TRBD1. CDR1 and CDR2 (germline): MNHEY, SVGAGI. The trim removed 6 bases at V and 4 bases at J, leaving 10 bases unmatched. The CDR3 spans 15 residues. The CDR3 nucleotides read TGTGCCAGCAGCCCAGGACAGGGAAGTACCTATGGCTACACCTTC. It codes for CASSPGQGSTYGYTF.

This CDR3 is CASSPDSEKLFF. In DNA form, the CDR3 reads TGTGCCAGCAGCCCAGACAGTGAAAAACTGTTTTTT. This chain uses TRBV7-9 with TRBJ1-4, with a tentative D call TRBD1 (5 bases). The CDR3 totals 12 residues. Trimming removed 5 bases at V and 7 bases at J, with 8 bases between. Germline V lookup: CDR1 SEHNR, CDR2 FQNEAQ (reference sequence).

This clone was detected a few times. The rearrangement joins TRBV19 to TRBJ2-4, with 11 bases lining up with TRBD1. The germline V gene has CDR1 LNHDA and CDR2 SQIVND (reference sequence). The CDR3 is 19 amino acids. Trimming removed 5 bases from V and 0 bases from J; junction bases left unmatched: 12. The CDR3: CASSPTGQGVFIAKNIQYF. The CDR3 bases are TGTGCCAGTAGTCCCACGGGACAGGGGGTCTTTATAGCCAAAAACATTCAGTACTTC.

In this sample, this clone turned up once. The rearrangement uses TRBV7-8 and TRBJ1-6; 9 positions agree with TRBD1. The CDR3 totals 15 residues. Germline assignment: CDR1 SGHVS and CDR2 FQNEAQ. J was trimmed by 9 bases and V by 3 bases; bases with no gene match: 6. CDR3 bases: TGTGCCAGCAGCTTGGGACAGGGTTTGGGTTCACCCCTCCACTTT. It yields the protein CASSLGQGLGSPLHF.

This clone has more than one count but fewer than ten. This chain links TRBV7-9 with TRBJ2-7, with TRBD2 matching over 8 bases. The CDR3 runs to 14 residues. V dropped 5 bases and J dropped 3; count of bases not matched to a gene: 6. Germline loops: CDR1 SEHNR, CDR2 FQNEAQ (reference sequence). The CDR3 DNA reads TGTGCCAGCAGCCCCCCCAGCGGGGGCTACGAGCAGTACTTC. Its translation is CASSPPSGGYEQYF.

This chain joins TRBV3-1 (or the pseudogene TRBV3-2) and TRBJ1-2; 7 bases are shared with TRBD1. J lost 6 bases, V lost 2 bases, and 3 bases had no gene match. This CDR3 spans 13 amino acids. CDR1 and CDR2 (germline): LGHDT, YNNKEL (reference sequence). CDR3 sequence reads: CASSQTDRDGYTF. DNA for the CDR3: TGTGCCAGCAGCCAAACCGACAGGGATGGCTACACCTTC.

The J gene is TRBJ2-7, the V gene TRBV19; 10 positions match TRBD1. CDR3 length equals 13 residues. Germline CDR1 and CDR2: LNHDA and SQIVND (reference sequence). V shed 9 bases and J 4 bases; nucleotides not matched to a gene: 6. CDR3 sequence: CASVPGQGYEQYF. In DNA form, the CDR3 reads TGTGCCAGCGTGCCGGGACAGGGGTACGAGCAGTACTTC. Supplemented by reference TRBV19 and TRBJ2-7, the full variable domain reads DGGITQSPKYLFRKEGQNVTLSCEQNLNHDAMYWYRQDPGQGLRLIYYSQIVNDFQKGDIAEGYSVSREKKESFPLTVTSAQKNPTAFYLCASVPGQGYEQYFGPGTRLTVT.

The chain uses TRBV27 and TRBJ1-4, with D possibly TRBD1 on 5 matching bases. Per germline, CDR1 MNHEY and CDR2 SMNVEV (reference sequence). This CDR3 comprises 13 residues. With 7 bases removed from V and 3 bases from J, the gap between germline ends came to 9 bases. The CDR3 DNA is TGTGCCAGCACCGGGGGGGCTAATGAAAAACTGTTTTTT. It specifies CASTGGANEKLFF.

This clone was picked up one time. This CDR3 is CASSQDRGRGGPDTQYF. The DNA for the CDR3 is TGTGCCAGCAGCCAAGACAGAGGCAGGGGAGGGCCAGATACGCAGTATTTT. This chain joins TRBV3-1 (or the pseudogene TRBV3-2) and TRBJ2-3; TRBD2 is a possible D gene (7 bases). Germline V lookup: CDR1 LGHDT, CDR2 YNNKEL (reference sequence). This CDR3 contains 17 residues. The V end lost 0 bases, the J end lost 4 bases, and 17 bases lay between the germline ends.

This clone was found once. The chain links TRBV4-3 to TRBJ1-1, with D hard to call. The CDR3 is made up of 14 amino acids. The V gene's germline CDR1 is LGHNA and CDR2 YSLEER. Trimming removed 3 bases at V and 6 bases at J, with 14 bases between. This CDR3 reads CASSQYRGDSEAFF. CDR3 nucleotide sequence: TGCGCCAGCAGCCAGTATCGGGGTGACTCTGAAGCTTTCTTT.

This chain uses TRBV7-2 with TRBJ2-5; 11 nucleotides align to TRBD2. Germline V gives CDR1 SGHTA, CDR2 FQGNSA. The CDR3 is 17 amino acids. Losses at the gene ends were 1 base for V and 5 bases for J; bases not matched to a gene: 9. The CDR3 DNA sequence: TGTGCCAGCAGCTTAGGCCCTCTAGCGGGGGGAGCCGAGACCCAGTACTTC. Translation gives CASSLGPLAGGAETQYF.

CDR3 coding DNA: TGTGCCAGCCGGCGGGGGGTCTCCTACGAGCAGTACTTC. Protein: CASRRGVSYEQYF. This chain joins TRBV12-3 or TRBV12-4 and TRBJ2-7; 8 nucleotides line up with TRBD2. Trimming removed 8 bases from V and 0 bases from J; junction bases left unmatched: 3. The CDR3 extends over 13 amino acids.

The rearrangement links TRBV10-3 to TRBJ2-2; TRBD1 aligns across 7 bases. J lost 4 bases, V lost 7 bases, and 9 bases had no gene match. The V gene's germline CDR1 is ENHRY and CDR2 SYGVKD. This CDR3 is 15 amino acids long. CDR3 protein: CAIKGTTGATGELFF. In DNA form, the CDR3 reads TGTGCCATCAAGGGGACAACAGGGGCCACCGGGGAGCTGTTTTTT.

This chain joins TRBV5-4 and TRBJ2-4; 7 nucleotides match TRBD1. This CDR3 comprises 15 residues. V lost 5 bases, J lost 5 bases, and 10 bases stayed unmatched. The V gene's germline CDR1 is SGHNT and CDR2 YYREEE (reference sequence). CDR3 sequence: CASRRKNDRENIQYF. DNA of the CDR3: TGTGCCAGCAGGCGAAAGAACGACAGGGAAAACATTCAGTACTTC.

This rearrangement joins TRBV7-3 to TRBJ1-2; the D is unclear. The CDR3 is 15 residues long. The V gene lost 0 bases and the J gene lost 3 bases, with 11 bases spanning the gap. CDR1 and CDR2 from the germline V gene are SGHTA and FQGTGA. In DNA, the CDR3 is TGTGCCAGCAGCTTAACGCCTGACAAGTACTATGGCTACACCTTC. Protein: CASSLTPDKYYGYTF.

The rearrangement links TRBV5-5 to TRBJ1-2; 10 bases are shared with TRBD1. Trimming at V came to 0 bases and at J to 1 base, leaving 3 bases not matched to a gene. The CDR3 has 16 amino acids. Germline V CDR1 and CDR2: SGHKS, YYEKEE (reference sequence). Written as DNA, the CDR3 is TGTGCCAGCAGCTTGGCCGGGACAGGGGATAACTATGGCTACACCTTC. Its translation: CASSLAGTGDNYGYTF.

The J gene is TRBJ1-2, the V gene TRBV2; tentative D call: TRBD1 (5 bases). CDR3 length: 13 amino acids. Trimming cost V 1 base and J 8 bases, with 11 bases left between them. Germline assignment: CDR1 SNHLY and CDR2 FYNNEI. The CDR3 sequence is CASSEVWQGGYTF. The CDR3 DNA reads as TGTGCCAGCAGTGAAGTTTGGCAGGGCGGCTACACCTTC.